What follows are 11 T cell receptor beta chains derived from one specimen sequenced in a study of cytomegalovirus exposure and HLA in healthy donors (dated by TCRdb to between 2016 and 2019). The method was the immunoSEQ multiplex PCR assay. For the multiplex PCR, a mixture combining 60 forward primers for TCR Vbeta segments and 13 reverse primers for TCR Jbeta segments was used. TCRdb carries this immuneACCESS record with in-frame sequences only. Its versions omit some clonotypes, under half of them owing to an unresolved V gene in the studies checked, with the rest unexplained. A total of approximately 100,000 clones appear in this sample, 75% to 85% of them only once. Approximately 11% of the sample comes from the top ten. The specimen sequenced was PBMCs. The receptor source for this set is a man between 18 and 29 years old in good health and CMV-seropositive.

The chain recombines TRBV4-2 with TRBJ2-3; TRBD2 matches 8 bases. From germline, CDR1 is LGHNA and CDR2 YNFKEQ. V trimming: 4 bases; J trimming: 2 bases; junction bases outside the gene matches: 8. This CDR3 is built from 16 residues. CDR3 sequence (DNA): TGTGCCAGCAGCCGACAAGGGACTAGTTCCACAGATACGCAGTATTTT. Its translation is CASSRQGTSSTDTQYF.

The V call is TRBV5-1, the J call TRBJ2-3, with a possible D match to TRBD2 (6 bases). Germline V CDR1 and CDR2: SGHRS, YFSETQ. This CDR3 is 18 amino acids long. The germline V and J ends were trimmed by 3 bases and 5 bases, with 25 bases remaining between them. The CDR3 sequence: CASSWELSRGSRGDTQYF. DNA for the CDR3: TGCGCCAGCAGCTGGGAACTGTCCCGGGGGTCGCGTGGAGATACGCAGTATTTT.

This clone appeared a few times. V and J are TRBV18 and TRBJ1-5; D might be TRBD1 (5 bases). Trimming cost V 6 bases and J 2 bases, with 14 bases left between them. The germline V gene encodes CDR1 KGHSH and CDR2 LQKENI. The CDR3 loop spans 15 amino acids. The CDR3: CASSQGGSGNQPQHF. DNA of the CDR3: TGTGCCAGCTCCCAGGGAGGATCTGGCAATCAGCCCCAGCATTTT.

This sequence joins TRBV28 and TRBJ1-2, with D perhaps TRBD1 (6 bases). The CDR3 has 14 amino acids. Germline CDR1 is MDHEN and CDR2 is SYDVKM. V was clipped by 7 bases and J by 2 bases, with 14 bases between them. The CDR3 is CASIGFGTNYGYTF. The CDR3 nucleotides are TGTGCCAGCATTGGATTCGGGACAAACTATGGCTACACCTTC.

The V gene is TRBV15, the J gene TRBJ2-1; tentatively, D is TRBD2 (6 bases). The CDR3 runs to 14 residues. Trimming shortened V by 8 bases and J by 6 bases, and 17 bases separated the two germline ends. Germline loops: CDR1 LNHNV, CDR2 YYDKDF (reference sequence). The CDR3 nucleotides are TGTGCCACCCAGCCGGGGGATTCACCCAATGAGCAGTTCTTC. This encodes CATQPGDSPNEQFF.

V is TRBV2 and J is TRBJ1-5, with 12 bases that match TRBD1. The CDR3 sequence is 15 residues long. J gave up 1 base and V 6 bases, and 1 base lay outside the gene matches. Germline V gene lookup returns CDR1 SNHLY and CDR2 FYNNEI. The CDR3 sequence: CASRGTGGSNQPQHF. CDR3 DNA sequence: TGTGCCAGCAGGGGGACAGGGGGCAGCAATCAGCCCCAGCATTTT.

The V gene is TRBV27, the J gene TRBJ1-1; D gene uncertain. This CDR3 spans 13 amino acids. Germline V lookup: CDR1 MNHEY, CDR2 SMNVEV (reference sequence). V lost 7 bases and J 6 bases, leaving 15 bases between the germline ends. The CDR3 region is CASTLRRGAEAFF. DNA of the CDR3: TGTGCCAGCACCTTAAGACGCGGGGCTGAAGCTTTCTTT.

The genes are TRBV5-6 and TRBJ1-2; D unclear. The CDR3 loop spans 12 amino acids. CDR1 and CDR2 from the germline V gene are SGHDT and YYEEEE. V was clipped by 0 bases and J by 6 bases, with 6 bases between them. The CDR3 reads CASSLGANGYTF. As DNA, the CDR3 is TGTGCCAGCAGCTTGGGGGCGAATGGCTACACCTTC. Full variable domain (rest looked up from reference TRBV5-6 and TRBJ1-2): DAGVTQSPTHLIKTRGQQVTLRCSPKSGHDTVSWYQQALGQGPQFIFQYYEEEERQRGNFPDRFSGHQFPNYSSELNVNALLLGDSALYLCASSLGANGYTFGSGTRLTVV.

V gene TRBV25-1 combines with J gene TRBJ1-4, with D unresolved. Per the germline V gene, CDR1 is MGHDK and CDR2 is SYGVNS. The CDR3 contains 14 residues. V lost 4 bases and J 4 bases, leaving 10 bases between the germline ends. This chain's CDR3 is CASSVTGGNEKLFF. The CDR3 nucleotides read TGTGCCAGCAGTGTGACGGGTGGTAATGAAAAACTGTTTTTT.

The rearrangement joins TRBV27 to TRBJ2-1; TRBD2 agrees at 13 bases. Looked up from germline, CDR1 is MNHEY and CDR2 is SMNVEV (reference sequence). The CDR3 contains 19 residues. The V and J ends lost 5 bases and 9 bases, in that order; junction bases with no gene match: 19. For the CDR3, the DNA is TGTGCCAGCAGTCGAACGTCCTGGACTAGCGGGGGCCTCCTGGCTGAGCAGTTCTTC. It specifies CASSRTSWTSGGLLAEQFF.

CDR3 region: CASSFRTGVGETQYF. The CDR3 DNA follows: TGTGCCAGCAGTTTTCGGACAGGGGTAGGAGAGACCCAGTACTTC. This sequence joins TRBV28 and TRBJ2-5; 9 bases are a match to TRBD1. Germline CDR1 and CDR2: MDHEN and SYDVKM. J was trimmed by 4 bases and V by 3 bases; bases with no gene match: 6. The CDR3 consists of 15 residues.